This T cell receptor (beta chain) was observed in a study of blood T cells in healthy people across ages. The germline V and J ends were trimmed by 0 bases and 3 bases, with 18 bases remaining between them. Germline V gene sequence: CDR1 DFQATT, CDR2 SNEGSKA (reference sequence). The CDR3 consists of 16 residues. Per-sample yields of isolated PBMCs were at least 6 million. A word on this clonotype: As yet, its antigen is unknown.

Findings and caveats of the study: The study regarded diversity estimates from one million T cells as underestimates. There was no known CMV status for donors, so expanded clonotype changes were possibly confounded.

The use of a sample-barcoded 5' primer and a J-beta primer mix characterized a second PCR of roughly 7 to 11 cycles. TCRdb itself ran the 5' RACE reads through MiXCR, one entry per CDR3 protein. The table shows 780,000 or so distinct CDR3 sequences, with 50% to 65% occurring only once. Sequenced: blood. The origin of this receptor is an elderly man in good health. The V call is TRBV20-1, the J call TRBJ2-7, with D hard to call. CDR3 nucleotide sequence: TGCAGTGCTAGAGATCTGGGCTCGGTACTTTACTACGAGCAGTACTTC. Translated, it gives CSARDLGSVLYYEQYF.